Each of the 3 T cell receptor beta chains below was sequenced from the same sample in a study of CD8 T cells in ankylosing spondylitis. Study results and caveats: Characteristic of ankylosing spondylitis blood, it appeared, was a TCR beta motif comprising roughly eight highly homologous variants.

TCRdb re-called the 5' RACE reads with MiXCR, one entry per CDR3 protein. The sample yields around 490,000 distinct CDR3 sequences, approximately 5.3% seen once. Their cognate antigens are unknown. The sample taken for sequencing was blood, either unsorted or a sorted T cell fraction (not recorded which). These receptors all come from a male donor with ankylosing spondylitis.

The sample holds many counts of this clonotype. V and J are TRBV12-3 or TRBV12-4 and TRBJ2-1; 7 positions agree with TRBD2. The CDR3 length is 16 residues. V trimming: 5 bases; J trimming: 4 bases; junction bases outside the gene matches: 11. The chain's CDR3 is CASSPGASGSYNEQFF. The CDR3 nucleotides read TGTGCCAGCAGTCCCGGGGCTAGCGGATCTTACAATGAGCAGTTCTTC.

This clonotype was counted at least ten times. The genes are TRBV28 and TRBJ2-3, with a weak D call TRBD1 (5 bases). Trimming took off 6 bases at V and 3 bases at J, with 16 bases between the two ends. CDR3 length equals 15 residues. Germline V lookup: CDR1 MDHEN, CDR2 SYDVKM. CDR3 sequence reads: CASSLTRARTDTQYF. In DNA form, the CDR3 reads TGTGCCAGCAGCCTAACCAGGGCCAGGACAGATACGCAGTATTTT.

This clonotype has a count of ten or more. This rearrangement joins TRBV7-2 to TRBJ2-7; 8 nucleotides align to TRBD1. CDR1 and CDR2 (germline): SGHTA, FQGNSA. V trimming: 4 bases; J trimming: 7 bases; junction bases outside the gene matches: 9. The CDR3 has 14 residues. The CDR3 loop is CASSSPQGAKEQYF. Written as DNA, the CDR3 is TGTGCCAGCAGCTCCCCCCAGGGGGCGAAAGAGCAGTACTTC.